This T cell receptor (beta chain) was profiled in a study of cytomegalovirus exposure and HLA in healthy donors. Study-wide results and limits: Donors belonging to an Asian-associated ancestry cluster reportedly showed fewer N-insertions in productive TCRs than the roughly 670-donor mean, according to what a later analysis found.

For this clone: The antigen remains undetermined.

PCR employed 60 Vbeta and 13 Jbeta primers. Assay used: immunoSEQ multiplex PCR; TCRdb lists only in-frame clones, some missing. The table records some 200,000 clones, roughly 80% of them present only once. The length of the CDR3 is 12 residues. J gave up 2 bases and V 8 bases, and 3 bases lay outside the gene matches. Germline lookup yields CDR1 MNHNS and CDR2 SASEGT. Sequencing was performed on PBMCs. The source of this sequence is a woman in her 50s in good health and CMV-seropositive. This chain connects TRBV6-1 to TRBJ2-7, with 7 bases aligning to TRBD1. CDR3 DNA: TGTGCCAGCCGGGACAGCGCCTACGAGCAGTACTTC. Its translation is CASRDSAYEQYF.